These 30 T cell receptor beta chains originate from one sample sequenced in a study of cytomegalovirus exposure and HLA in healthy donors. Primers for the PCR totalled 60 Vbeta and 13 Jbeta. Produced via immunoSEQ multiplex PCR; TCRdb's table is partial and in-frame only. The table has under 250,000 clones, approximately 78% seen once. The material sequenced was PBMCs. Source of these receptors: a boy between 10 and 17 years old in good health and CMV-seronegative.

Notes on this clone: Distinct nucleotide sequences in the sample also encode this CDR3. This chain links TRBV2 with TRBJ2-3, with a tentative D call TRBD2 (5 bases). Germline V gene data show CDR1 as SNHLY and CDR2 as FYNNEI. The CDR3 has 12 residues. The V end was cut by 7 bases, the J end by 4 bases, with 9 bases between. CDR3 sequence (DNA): TGTGCCAGCACCTTGGAGGCAGATACGCAGTATTTT. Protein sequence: CASTLEADTQYF. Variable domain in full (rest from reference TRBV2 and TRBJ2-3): EPEVTQTPSHQVTQMGQEVILRCVPISNHLYFYWYRQILGQKVEFLVSFYNNEISEKSEIFDDQFSVERPDGSNFTLKIRSTKLEDSAMYFCASTLEADTQYFGPGTRLTVL.

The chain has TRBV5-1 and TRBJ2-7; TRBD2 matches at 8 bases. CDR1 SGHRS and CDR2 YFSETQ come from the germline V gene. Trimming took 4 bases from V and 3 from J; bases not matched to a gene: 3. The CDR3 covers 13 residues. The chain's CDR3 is CASSGGRLYEQYF. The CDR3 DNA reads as TGCGCCAGCAGCGGCGGGAGGCTCTACGAGCAGTACTTC.

CDR3 sequence: CASSLPWTEAYEQYF. The DNA of the CDR3 is TGTGCCAGCAGCTTACCTTGGACTGAGGCTTACGAGCAGTACTTC. The V and J genes are TRBV7-9 and TRBJ2-7, with D possibly matching TRBD2 (5 bases). The germline V and J ends were trimmed by 2 bases and 4 bases, with 15 bases remaining between them. Germline assignment: CDR1 SEHNR and CDR2 FQNEAQ (reference sequence). This CDR3 contains 15 residues.

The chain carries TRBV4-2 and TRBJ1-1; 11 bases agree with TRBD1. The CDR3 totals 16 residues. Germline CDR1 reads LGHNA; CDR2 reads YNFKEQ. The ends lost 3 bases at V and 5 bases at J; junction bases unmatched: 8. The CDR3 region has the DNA TGTGCCAGCAGCCACTGGACAGGGGGCGAGAGGACTGAAGCTTTCTTT. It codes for CASSHWTGGERTEAFF.

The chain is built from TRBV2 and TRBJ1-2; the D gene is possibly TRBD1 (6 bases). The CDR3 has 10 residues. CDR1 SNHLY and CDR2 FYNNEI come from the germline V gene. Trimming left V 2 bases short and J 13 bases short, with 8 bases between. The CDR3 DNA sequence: TGTGCCAGCAGTGAACCCAGGGGCACCTTC. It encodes CASSEPRGTF.

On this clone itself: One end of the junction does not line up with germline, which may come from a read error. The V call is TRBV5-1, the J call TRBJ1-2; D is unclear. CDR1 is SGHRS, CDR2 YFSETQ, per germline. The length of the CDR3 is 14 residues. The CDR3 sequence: CASSLAGLVYGCTF. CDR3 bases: TGCGCCAGCAGCTTGGCCGGGTTGGTCTATGGCTGCACCTTC.

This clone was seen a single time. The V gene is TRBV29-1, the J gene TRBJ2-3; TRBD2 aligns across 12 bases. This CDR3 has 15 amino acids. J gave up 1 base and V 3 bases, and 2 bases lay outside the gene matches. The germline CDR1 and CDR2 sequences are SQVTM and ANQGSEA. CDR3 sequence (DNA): TGCAGCGTTGATAGGACTAGCGGGGGCACAGATACGCAGTATTTT. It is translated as CSVDRTSGGTDTQYF.

CDR3 nucleotide sequence: TGTGCCAGCAGTCAGGGGGCGACCACTGAAGCTTTCTTT. The encoded protein is CASSQGATTEAFF. The chain employs TRBV9 and TRBJ1-1; TRBD1 aligns across 8 bases. Germline CDR1 reads SGDLS; CDR2 reads YYNGEE. This CDR3 has 13 amino acids. After removal of 5 bases from V and 4 bases from J, the junction contained 4 bases not matched to a gene.

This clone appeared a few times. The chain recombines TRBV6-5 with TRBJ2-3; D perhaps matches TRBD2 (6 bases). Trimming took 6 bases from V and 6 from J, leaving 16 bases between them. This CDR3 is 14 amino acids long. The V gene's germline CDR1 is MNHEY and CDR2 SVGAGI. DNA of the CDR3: TGTGCCAGCAGGATGAGCGGGTCGAAGGATACGCAGTATTTT. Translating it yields CASRMSGSKDTQYF.

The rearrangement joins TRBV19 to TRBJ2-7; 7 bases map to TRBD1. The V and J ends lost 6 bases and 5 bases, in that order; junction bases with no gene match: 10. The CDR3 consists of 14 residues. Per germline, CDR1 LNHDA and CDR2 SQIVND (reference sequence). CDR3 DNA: TGTGCCAGTAGGACCCCCGGGACAGAGAACGAGCAGTACTTC. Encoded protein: CASRTPGTENEQYF.

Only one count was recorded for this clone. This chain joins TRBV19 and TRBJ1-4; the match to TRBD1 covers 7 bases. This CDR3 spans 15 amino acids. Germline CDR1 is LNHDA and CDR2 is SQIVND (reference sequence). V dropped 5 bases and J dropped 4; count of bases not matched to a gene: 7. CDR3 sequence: CASSRQGVYNEKLFF. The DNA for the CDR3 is TGTGCCAGTAGTCGGCAGGGGGTGTATAATGAAAAACTGTTTTTT. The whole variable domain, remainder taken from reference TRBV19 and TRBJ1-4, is DGGITQSPKYLFRKEGQNVTLSCEQNLNHDAMYWYRQDPGQGLRLIYYSQIVNDFQKGDIAEGYSVSREKKESFPLTVTSAQKNPTAFYLCASSRQGVYNEKLFFGSGTQLSVL.

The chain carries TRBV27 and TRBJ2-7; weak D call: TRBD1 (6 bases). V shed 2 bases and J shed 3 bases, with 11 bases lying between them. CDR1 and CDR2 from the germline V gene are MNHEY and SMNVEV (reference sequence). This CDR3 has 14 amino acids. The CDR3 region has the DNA TGTGCCAGCAGTTTAGGACAGCGGAGCTACGAGCAGTACTTC. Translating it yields CASSLGQRSYEQYF.

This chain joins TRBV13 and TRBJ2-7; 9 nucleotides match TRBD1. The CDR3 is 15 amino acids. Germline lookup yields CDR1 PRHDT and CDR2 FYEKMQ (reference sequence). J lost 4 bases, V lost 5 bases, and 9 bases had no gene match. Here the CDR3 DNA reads TGTGCCAGCAGCCCCGCCGGACAGGGGTTGTACGAGCAGTACTTC. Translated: CASSPAGQGLYEQYF. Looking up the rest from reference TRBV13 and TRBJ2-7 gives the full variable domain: AAGVIQSPRHLIKEKRETATLKCYPIPRHDTVYWYQQGPGQDPQFLISFYEKMQSDKGSIPDRFSAQQFSDYHSELNMSSLELGDSALYFCASSPAGQGLYEQYFGPGTRLTVT.

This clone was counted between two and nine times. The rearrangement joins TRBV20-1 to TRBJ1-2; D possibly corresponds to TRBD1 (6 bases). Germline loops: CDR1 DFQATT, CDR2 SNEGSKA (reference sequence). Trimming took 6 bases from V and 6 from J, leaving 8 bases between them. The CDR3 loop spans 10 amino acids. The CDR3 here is CSARQDGYTF. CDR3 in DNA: TGCAGTGCGCGACAGGATGGCTACACCTTC.

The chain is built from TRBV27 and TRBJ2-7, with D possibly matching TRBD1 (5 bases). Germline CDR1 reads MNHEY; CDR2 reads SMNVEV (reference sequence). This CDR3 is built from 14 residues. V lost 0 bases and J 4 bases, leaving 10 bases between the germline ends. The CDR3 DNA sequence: TGTGCCAGCAGTTTATCGGCAGGGTGGTACGAGCAGTACTTC. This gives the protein CASSLSAGWYEQYF.

DNA for the CDR3: TGTGCCAGTTCAGCCCAACAGGGGATCTCCTACGAGCAGTACTTC. As protein: CASSAQQGISYEQYF. V usage is TRBV27 and J usage is TRBJ2-7; 7 bases map to TRBD1. The CDR3 extends over 15 amino acids. Germline V gene data show CDR1 as MNHEY and CDR2 as SMNVEV (reference sequence). V shed 9 bases and J 0 bases; nucleotides not matched to a gene: 11.

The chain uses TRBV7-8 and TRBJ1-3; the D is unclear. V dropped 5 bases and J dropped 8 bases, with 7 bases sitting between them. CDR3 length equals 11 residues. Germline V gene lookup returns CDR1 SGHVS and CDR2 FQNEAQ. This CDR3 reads CASSPRDTIYF. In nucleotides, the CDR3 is TGTGCCAGCAGCCCCCGGGACACCATATATTTT.

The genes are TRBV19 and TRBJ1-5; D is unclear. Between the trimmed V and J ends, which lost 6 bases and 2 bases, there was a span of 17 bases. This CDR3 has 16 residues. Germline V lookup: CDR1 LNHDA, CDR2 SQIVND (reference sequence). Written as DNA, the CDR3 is TGTGCCAGTAGATTTTTCCGGGGAGAAGGCAATCAGCCCCAGCATTTT. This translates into CASRFFRGEGNQPQHF. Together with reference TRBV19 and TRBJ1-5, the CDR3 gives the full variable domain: DGGITQSPKYLFRKEGQNVTLSCEQNLNHDAMYWYRQDPGQGLRLIYYSQIVNDFQKGDIAEGYSVSREKKESFPLTVTSAQKNPTAFYLCASRFFRGEGNQPQHFGDGTRLSIL.

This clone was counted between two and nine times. CDR3 DNA sequence: TGTGCCAGCAGCCGCGTAATCGATGAGCAGTTCTTC. Translated: CASSRVIDEQFF. This sequence joins TRBV11-2 and TRBJ2-1; D is ambiguous. Germline lookup yields CDR1 SGHAT and CDR2 FQNNGV. The germline V and J ends were trimmed by 5 bases and 8 bases, with 10 bases remaining between them. The CDR3 sequence is 12 residues long.

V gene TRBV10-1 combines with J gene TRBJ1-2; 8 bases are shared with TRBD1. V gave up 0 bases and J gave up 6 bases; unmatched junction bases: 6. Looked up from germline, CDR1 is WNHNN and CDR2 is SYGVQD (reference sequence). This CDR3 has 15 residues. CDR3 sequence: CASSESRDRRNGYTF. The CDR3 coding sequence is TGCGCCAGCAGTGAGTCTCGGGACAGGCGGAATGGCTACACCTTC.

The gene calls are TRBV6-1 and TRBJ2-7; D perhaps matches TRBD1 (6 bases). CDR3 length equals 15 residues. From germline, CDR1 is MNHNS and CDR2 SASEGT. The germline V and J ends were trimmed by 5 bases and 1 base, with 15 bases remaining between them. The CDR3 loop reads CASSPDRIGSYEQYF. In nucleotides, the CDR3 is TGTGCCAGCAGTCCCGACAGGATTGGATCCTACGAGCAGTACTTC.

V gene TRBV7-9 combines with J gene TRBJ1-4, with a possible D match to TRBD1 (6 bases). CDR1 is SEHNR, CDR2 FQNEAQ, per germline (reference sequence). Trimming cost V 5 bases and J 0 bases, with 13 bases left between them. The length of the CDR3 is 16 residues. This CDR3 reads CASSDRMVTTNEKLFF. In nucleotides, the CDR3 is TGTGCCAGCAGCGACAGGATGGTGACAACTAATGAAAAACTGTTTTTT.

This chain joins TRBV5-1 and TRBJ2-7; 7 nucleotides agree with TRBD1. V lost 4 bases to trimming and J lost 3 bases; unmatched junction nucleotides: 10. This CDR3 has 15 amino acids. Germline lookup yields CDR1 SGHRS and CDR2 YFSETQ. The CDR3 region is CASSTEPGQIYEQYF. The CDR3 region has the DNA TGCGCCAGCAGCACGGAGCCGGGACAGATCTACGAGCAGTACTTC.

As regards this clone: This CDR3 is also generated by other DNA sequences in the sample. The CDR3 DNA reads as TGCGCCAGCAGCTTGGGGCCAGGTAGCACAGATACGCAGTATTTT. It yields the protein CASSLGPGSTDTQYF. The chain is built from TRBV5-1 and TRBJ2-3; D gene unclear. Trimming shortened V by 0 bases and J by 0 bases, and 8 bases separated the two germline ends. Germline lookup yields CDR1 SGHRS and CDR2 YFSETQ. This CDR3 has 15 residues.

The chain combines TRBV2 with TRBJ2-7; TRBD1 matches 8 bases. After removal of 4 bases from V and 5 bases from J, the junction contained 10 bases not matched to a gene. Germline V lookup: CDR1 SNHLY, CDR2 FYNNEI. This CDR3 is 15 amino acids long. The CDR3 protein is CASSGHPDRADEQYF. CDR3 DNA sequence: TGTGCCAGCAGTGGACACCCGGACAGGGCGGACGAGCAGTACTTC.

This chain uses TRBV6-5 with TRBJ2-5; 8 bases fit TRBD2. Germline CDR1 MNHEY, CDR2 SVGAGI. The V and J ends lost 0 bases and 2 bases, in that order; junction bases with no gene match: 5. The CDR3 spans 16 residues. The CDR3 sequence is CASSYSKIAGQETQYF. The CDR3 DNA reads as TGTGCCAGCAGTTACTCGAAAATAGCGGGGCAAGAGACCCAGTACTTC.

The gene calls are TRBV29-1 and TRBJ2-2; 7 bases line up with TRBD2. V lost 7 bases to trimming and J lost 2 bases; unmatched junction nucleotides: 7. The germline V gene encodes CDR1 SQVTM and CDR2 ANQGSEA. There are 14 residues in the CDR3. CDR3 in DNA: TGCAGCGGCCAGCGGGGAGCAAACACCGGGGAGCTGTTTTTT. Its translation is CSGQRGANTGELFF.

CDR3 DNA sequence: TGTGCCAGCTCTCTGGGCAACGAGCAGTACTTC. Translation gives CASSLGNEQYF. J is TRBJ2-7 and V is TRBV6-5; unclear D gene. The CDR3 sequence is 11 residues long. In germline, CDR1 is MNHEY, CDR2 SVGAGI. Trimming cost V 8 bases and J 5 bases, with 10 bases left between them.

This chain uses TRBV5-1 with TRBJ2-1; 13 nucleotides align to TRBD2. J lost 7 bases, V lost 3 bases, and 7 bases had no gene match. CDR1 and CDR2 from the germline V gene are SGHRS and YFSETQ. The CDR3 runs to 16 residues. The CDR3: CASSSSLAGGPNEQFF. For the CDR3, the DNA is TGCGCCAGCAGCTCGTCACTAGCGGGAGGGCCTAATGAGCAGTTCTTC.

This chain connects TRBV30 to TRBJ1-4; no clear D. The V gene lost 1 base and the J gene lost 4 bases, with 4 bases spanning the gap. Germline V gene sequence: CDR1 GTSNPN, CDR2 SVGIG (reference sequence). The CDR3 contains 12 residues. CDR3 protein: CAWSARNEKLFF. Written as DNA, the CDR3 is TGTGCCTGGAGTGCTCGTAATGAAAAACTGTTTTTT.